Below, 6 T cell receptor beta chains from the same sample are listed, as sequenced in a study of blood T cell repertoires in COVID-19. Repertoires were generated with immunoSEQ multiplex PCR, while TCRdb's copy carries only in-frame clones and drops some. The sample lists 400,000 to 450,000 clones, approximately 90% occurring once. Sequenced sample: peripheral blood. The receptors derive from a woman aged 40 to 50 with COVID-19, enrolled during active disease.

The V gene is TRBV28, the J gene TRBJ2-7; possible D gene TRBD2, 5 bases. The CDR3 sequence is 17 residues long. Trimming took off 3 bases at V and 1 base at J, with 19 bases between the two ends. The germline V gene encodes CDR1 MDHEN and CDR2 SYDVKM. CDR3 DNA: TGTGCCAGCAGTTTCCCCGCGAGGAGGACGGAATCCTACGAGCAGTACTTC. Translated: CASSFPARRTESYEQYF.

The CDR3 bases are TGTGCCACCAGCAGTAGGCTAGCGTTAACCTACGAGCAGTACTTC. Translation: CATSSRLALTYEQYF. The rearrangement uses TRBV15 and TRBJ2-7; maybe TRBD2 (6 bases). CDR1 LNHNV and CDR2 YYDKDF come from the germline V gene (reference sequence). V was pared by 3 bases and J by 2 bases, with 14 bases between. The CDR3 consists of 15 residues. Full variable domain (remainder filled in from reference TRBV15 and TRBJ2-7): DAMVIQNPRYQVTQFGKPVTLSCSQTLNHNVMYWYQQKSSQAPKLLFHYYDKDFNNEADTPDNFQSRRPNTSFCFLDIRSPGLGDTAMYLCATSSRLALTYEQYFGPGTRLTVT.

J is TRBJ1-1 and V is TRBV4-2; D uncertain. V lost 0 bases and J lost 4, with 6 bases in between. Germline lookup yields CDR1 LGHNA and CDR2 YNFKEQ. The CDR3 is made up of 13 amino acids. The CDR3 DNA reads as TGTGCCAGCAGCCAAGACAGGCGCACTGAAGCTTTCTTT. It specifies CASSQDRRTEAFF.

As regards this clone: The identical CDR3 is also encoded by other nucleotide sequences in the sample. The V gene is TRBV27, the J gene TRBJ2-1, with 14 bases identical to TRBD2. There are 15 residues in the CDR3. Germline assignment: CDR1 MNHEY and CDR2 SMNVEV (reference sequence). J lost 7 bases, V lost 2 bases, and 1 base had no gene match. The CDR3 DNA follows: TGTGCCAGCAGTTTAAGACTAGCGGGAGGGAATGAGCAGTTCTTC. Its protein is CASSLRLAGGNEQFF.

The gene calls are TRBV5-1 and TRBJ2-5; 11 bases match TRBD1. The germline V gene has CDR1 SGHRS and CDR2 YFSETQ. CDR3 length: 16 amino acids. V trimming: 1 base; J trimming: 4 bases; junction bases outside the gene matches: 6. CDR3 nucleotides: TGCGCCAGCAGCTTGCGGTCGGGGACAGGGGGAGAGACCCAGTACTTC. It yields the protein CASSLRSGTGGETQYF.

The chain has TRBV28 and TRBJ2-3; 7 positions agree with TRBD1. The CDR3 extends over 15 amino acids. Trimming cost V 6 bases and J 3 bases; bases outside gene matches: 9. Germline CDR1 and CDR2: MDHEN and SYDVKM. CDR3 protein: CASSPTGLGTDTQYF. CDR3 coding DNA: TGTGCCAGCAGCCCGACAGGGTTGGGGACAGATACGCAGTATTTT.